This TCR beta chain was captured by sequencing in a study of T cell responses to AZD1222 COVID-19 vaccine. This clone was detected a few times. The antigen is undetermined. Sequencing used immunoSEQ multiplex PCR; TCRdb keeps in-frame clones, though not all of them. The table has about 110,000 clones, approximately 90% seen once. Study-level results: After two AZD1222 doses, spike-specific TCR breadth and depth rose versus day 0.

The source is an adult in good health. Here the sequenced sample was peripheral blood, taken on day 0 of AZD1222 vaccination.

The CDR3 DNA follows: TGCGCCAGCAGCACCGGCGAATACCCTACGCAGTATTTT. This codes for CASSTGEYPTQYF. The chain couples TRBV5-1 to TRBJ2-3; D is uncertain. The germline gives CDR1 SGHRS, CDR2 YFSETQ. The CDR3 totals 13 residues. Trimming took 4 bases from V and 8 from J, leaving 14 bases between them.